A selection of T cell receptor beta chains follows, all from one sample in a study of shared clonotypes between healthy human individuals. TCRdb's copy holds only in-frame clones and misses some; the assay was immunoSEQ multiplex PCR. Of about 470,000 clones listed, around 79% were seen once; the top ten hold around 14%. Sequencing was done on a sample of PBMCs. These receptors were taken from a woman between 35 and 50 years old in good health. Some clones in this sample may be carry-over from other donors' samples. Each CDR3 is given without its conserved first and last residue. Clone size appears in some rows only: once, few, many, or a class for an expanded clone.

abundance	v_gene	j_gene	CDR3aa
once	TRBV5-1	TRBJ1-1	ASSLAEGWGAF
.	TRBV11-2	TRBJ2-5	ASSPRLAGVQETQY
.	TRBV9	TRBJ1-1	ASSADRDTEAF
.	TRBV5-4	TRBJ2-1	ASSQGLAGASYNEQF
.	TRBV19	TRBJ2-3	ASTAGQGTDTQY
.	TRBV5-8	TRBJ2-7	ASSLGGTGVDEQY
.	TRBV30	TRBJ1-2	AWTPGAEGYT
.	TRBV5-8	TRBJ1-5	ASSLSGSNQPQH
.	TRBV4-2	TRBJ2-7	ASSQALASSSYEQY
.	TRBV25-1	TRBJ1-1	ASSEGIGRTLNTEAF
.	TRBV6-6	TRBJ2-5	ASNPRGSLGETQY
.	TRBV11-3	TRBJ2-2	ASSLRVTGELF
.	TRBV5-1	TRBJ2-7	ASSASGPSYEQY
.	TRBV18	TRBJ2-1	ASSPYNEQF
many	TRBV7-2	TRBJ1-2	ASSNPAGNYGYT
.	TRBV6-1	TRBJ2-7	ASSVEKGHLYEQY
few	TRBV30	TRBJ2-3	AWDRGTADTQY
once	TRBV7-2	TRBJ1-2	ASSQRQGAPSGYT
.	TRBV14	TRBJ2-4	ASRPSGGNIQY
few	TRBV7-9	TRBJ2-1	ASSFSGAYNEQF
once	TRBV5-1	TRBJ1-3	ASSGGSPGNTIY
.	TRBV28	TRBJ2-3	ASSLLAGGSKDTQY
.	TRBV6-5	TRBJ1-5	ASSYSKAQPQH
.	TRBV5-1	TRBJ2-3	ASNPSLAGYTDTQY
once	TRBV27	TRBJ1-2	ASRRTGGSHGYT
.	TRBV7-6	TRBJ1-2	ASSLASGGLRHGYT
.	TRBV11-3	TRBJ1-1	ASSHPSGAQMNTEAF
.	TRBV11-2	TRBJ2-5	ASSSRVATEETQY
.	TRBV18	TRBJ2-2	ASSPMSNTGELF
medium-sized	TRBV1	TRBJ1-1	TSSQEDRENTEAF
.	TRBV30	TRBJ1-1	AWGDWATEAF
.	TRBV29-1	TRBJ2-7	SVDRDRGYEQY
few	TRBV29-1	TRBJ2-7	SVAGLAGYEQY
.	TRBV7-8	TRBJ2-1	ASSSKGLAYNEQF
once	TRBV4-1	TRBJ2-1	ASSQDGTDYNEQF
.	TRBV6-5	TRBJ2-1	ASSYSSLAGGNEQF
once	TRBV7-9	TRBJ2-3	ASSLLAGGFTDTQY
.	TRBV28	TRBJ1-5	ASSPYLQGRIYNQPQH
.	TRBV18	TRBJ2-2	ASSPVRGQTGELF
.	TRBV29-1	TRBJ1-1	SVDTRGEAF
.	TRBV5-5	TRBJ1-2	ASSDQQGNYGYT
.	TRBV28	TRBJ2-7	ASSLVGPYSYEQY
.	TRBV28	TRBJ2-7	ASSVAGASYEQY
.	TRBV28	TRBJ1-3	ASSPVGQGGNTIY
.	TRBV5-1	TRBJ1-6	ASSLVGTGDSPLH
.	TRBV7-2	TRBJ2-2	ASSLRGGRTGGELF